One sample yielded the 29 T cell receptor beta chains listed below, sequenced in a study of human T cells and chemical hapten exposure. The time point is: pre-sensitization, week 0. Described treatment: therapeutic diphenylcyclopropenone sensitization with weekly scalp DPC. TCRdb re-derived calls from the RACE reads in MiXCR, one entry per CDR3 protein. The sample holds fewer than 150,000 distinct CDR3 sequences, about 13% seen once. This material consisted of whole blood, taken in connection with sensitization to the hapten diphenylcyclopropenone (DPC). These receptors all stem from a woman younger than 35 with alopecia areata. Some clones in this sample may be carry-over from other donors' samples.

The gene calls are TRBV4-2 and TRBJ2-5; D is tentatively TRBD1 or TRBD2 (5 bases each). V dropped 0 bases and J dropped 2 bases, with 13 bases sitting between them. The CDR3 contains 16 residues. Germline V gene data show CDR1 as LGHNA and CDR2 as YNFKEQ. CDR3: CASSQDLWGNQETQYF. CDR3 bases: TGTGCCAGCAGCCAAGATCTATGGGGGAATCAAGAGACCCAGTACTTC.

This clonotype was observed a handful of times. The chain combines TRBV5-4 with TRBJ2-7; unclear D gene. The V and J ends lost 4 bases and 0 bases respectively, with 11 bases between them. This CDR3 spans 14 amino acids. CDR1 and CDR2 from the germline V gene are SGHNT and YYREEE (reference sequence). CDR3 in DNA: TGTGCCAGCAGCCCAACTACACACTCCTACGAGCAGTACTTC. Its translation: CASSPTTHSYEQYF.

The V gene is TRBV15, the J gene TRBJ1-2; no clear D gene. CDR1 and CDR2 (germline): LNHNV, YYDKDF (reference sequence). The V and J ends lost 0 bases and 1 base respectively, with 6 bases between them. The CDR3 runs to 14 residues. CDR3 in amino acids: CATSRDQDNYGYTF. The CDR3 DNA is TGTGCCACCAGCAGAGATCAGGATAACTATGGCTACACCTTC.

This clonotype occurred a few times. At one of its ends the junction is not consistent with the germline gene, which may arise from a read error. The rearrangement uses TRBV7-2 and TRBJ2-7; a weak D match, TRBD1 (6 bases). Germline V gene data show CDR1 as SGHTA and CDR2 as FQGNSA. There are 14 residues in the CDR3. CDR3 nucleotide sequence: TGTGCCAGCAGCTTAGAACAGGGAATCTACGATCAGTACTTC. It specifies CASSLEQGIYDQYF.

This clonotype appeared a few times. The chain couples TRBV20-1 to TRBJ1-1; D call uncertain. This CDR3 spans 12 amino acids. The ends were cut back, 5 bases at V and 4 bases at J, with 11 bases in the middle. CDR1 is DFQATT, CDR2 SNEGSKA, per germline (reference sequence). CDR3 bases: TGCAGTGCTCTCCGGGTGATCACTGAAGCTTTCTTT. Its protein is CSALRVITEAFF.

This clonotype was seen repeatedly, ten times or more. CDR3 nucleotide sequence: TGCGCCAGCAGCAAAAGGCGGGGGGGCCTAGACTTTGAGCAGTTCTTC. Its protein product is CASSKRRGGLDFEQFF. The chain combines TRBV4-3 with TRBJ2-1, with 9 bases lining up with TRBD2. The CDR3 is 16 residues long. Germline V gene lookup returns CDR1 LGHNA and CDR2 YSLEER. The ends lost 5 bases at V and 9 bases at J; junction bases unmatched: 14.

This clonotype was counted a few times. The chain carries TRBV7-9 and TRBJ1-1, with 8 bases fitting TRBD1. Trimming took 7 bases from V and 0 from J; bases not matched to a gene: 13. Looked up from germline, CDR1 is SEHNR and CDR2 is FQNEAQ (reference sequence). The CDR3 has 17 amino acids. The CDR3 loop is CASTLSGGFQVNTEAFF. The DNA for the CDR3 is TGTGCCAGCACGCTGTCAGGGGGCTTTCAAGTGAACACTGAAGCTTTCTTT.

In its sample, this clonotype was seen many times. The chain recombines TRBV7-6 with TRBJ2-1; 10 bases line up with TRBD2. V was clipped by 1 base and J by 0 bases; unmatched bases: 3. The germline V gene encodes CDR1 SGHVS and CDR2 FNYEAQ. This CDR3 is 17 amino acids long. CDR3 coding DNA: TGTGCCAGCAGCTTAGTAGCTAGCGGGGGCTCCTACAATGAGCAGTTCTTC. As protein: CASSLVASGGSYNEQFF.

This clonotype has only a few counts. V usage is TRBV6-2 or TRBV6-3 and J usage is TRBJ2-4, with D uncertain. Trimming cost V 7 bases and J 1 base, with 8 bases left between them. The CDR3 spans 13 residues. Germline-derived CDR1 and CDR2 are MNHEY and SVGEGT. The CDR3 loop reads CASKRDAKNIQYF. CDR3 DNA: TGTGCCAGCAAAAGAGACGCCAAAAACATTCAGTACTTC.

This clonotype was seen only a few times. The chain carries TRBV30 and TRBJ2-1; D is possibly TRBD2 (5 bases). Trimming removed 5 bases from V and 2 bases from J, with 13 bases in between. Germline CDR1 is GTSNPN and CDR2 is SVGIG (reference sequence). The CDR3 spans 14 residues. The chain's CDR3 is CAWFRGTPYNEQFF. The DNA of the CDR3 is TGTGCCTGGTTTCGGGGTACCCCCTACAATGAGCAGTTCTTC. The variable domain in full, with the rest retrieved from reference TRBV30 and TRBJ2-1, is SQTIHQWPATLVQPVGSPLSLECTVEGTSNPNLYWYRQAAGRGLQLLFYSVGIGQISSEVPQNLSASRPQDRQFILSSKKLLLSDSGFYLCAWFRGTPYNEQFFGPGTRLTVL.

The V and J genes are TRBV4-3 and TRBJ1-1; D remains unclear. The CDR3 is 14 residues long. From germline, CDR1 is LGHNA and CDR2 YSLEER. The V end was cut by 1 base, the J end by 9 bases, with 15 bases between. In nucleotides, the CDR3 is TGCGCCAGCAGCCAAGTTGGATACGGAAGACAAGCTTTCTTT. This gives the protein CASSQVGYGRQAFF.

In this sample, this clonotype turned up many times. This rearrangement joins TRBV29-1 to TRBJ1-1; D unresolved. The CDR3 runs 12 residues. Germline assignment: CDR1 SQVTM and CDR2 ANQGSEA. The germline V and J ends were trimmed by 5 bases and 0 bases, with 7 bases remaining between them. The CDR3 nucleotides read TGCAGCGTTCTGAGACTGAACACTGAAGCTTTCTTT. Its protein product is CSVLRLNTEAFF.

The chain carries TRBV11-2 and TRBJ1-1; D remains unclear. V lost 5 bases and J lost 7, with 8 bases in between. The CDR3 has 11 amino acids. The germline V gene has CDR1 SGHAT and CDR2 FQNNGV. In DNA, the CDR3 is TGTGCCAGCAGCGCTAGAGTTGAAGCTTTCTTT. Its protein is CASSARVEAFF.

This clonotype was picked up a small number of times. J is TRBJ1-1 and V is TRBV28; TRBD1 matches 11 bases. The junction had 11 bases not matched to a gene; V was cut back by 5 bases and J by 6 bases. The CDR3 has 16 residues. CDR1 is MDHEN, CDR2 SYDVKM, per germline. The CDR3 DNA reads TGTGCCAGCAGTCTAAGAGGACAGGGGGCTTGGGCTGAAGCTTTCTTT. It specifies CASSLRGQGAWAEAFF.

This clonotype was seen repeatedly, ten times or more. This rearrangement joins TRBV12-3 or TRBV12-4 to TRBJ2-3, with a tentative D call TRBD2 (5 bases). V was clipped by 6 bases and J by 1 base, with 8 bases between them. The CDR3 length is 13 residues. The CDR3: CASSPGGTDTQYF. In nucleotides, the CDR3 is TGTGCCAGCAGCCCCGGGGGCACAGATACGCAGTATTTT.

This clonotype was detected ten times or more. This rearrangement joins TRBV6-5 to TRBJ1-6, with 8 positions matching TRBD1. The CDR3 has 16 amino acids. Germline assignment: CDR1 MNHEY and CDR2 SVGAGI. Trimming at V came to 4 bases and at J to 3 bases, leaving 5 bases not matched to a gene. CDR3 protein: CASSLQGGIYNSPLHF. Written as DNA, the CDR3 is TGTGCCAGCAGTTTACAGGGGGGCATCTATAATTCACCCCTCCACTTT.

This clonotype was observed a few times. This chain joins TRBV10-3 and TRBJ2-3, with 7 bases matching TRBD1. The CDR3 spans 15 residues. Germline CDR1 is ENHRY and CDR2 is SYGVKD. The V gene end was trimmed by 6 bases and the J gene end by 0 bases; junction bases not matched to a gene: 6. The DNA for the CDR3 is TGTGCCATCAGCCAAGGGACAGCTAGCACAGATACGCAGTATTTT. It yields the protein CAISQGTASTDTQYF.

Here the CDR3 reads CASSSPRLAGSYEQYF. The DNA of the CDR3 is TGTGCCAGCAGTTCCCCACGGTTAGCGGGGTCCTACGAGCAGTACTTC. The chain combines TRBV6-2 or TRBV6-3 with TRBJ2-7; 8 positions agree with TRBD2. J gave up 1 base and V 4 bases, and 9 bases lay outside the gene matches. This CDR3 region has 16 residues. CDR1 and CDR2 from the germline V gene are MNHEY and SVGEGT.

This clonotype was recorded at least ten times. This chain uses TRBV3-1 with TRBJ2-1; 12 nucleotides match TRBD1. CDR3 length equals 14 residues. The germline gives CDR1 LGHDT, CDR2 YNNKEL (reference sequence). After removal of 4 bases from V and 8 bases from J, the junction contained 3 bases not matched to a gene. Here the CDR3 DNA reads TGTGCCAGCAGCCCGGGACAGGGGGCCTATGAGCAGTTCTTC. Amino acid sequence: CASSPGQGAYEQFF.

This clonotype appeared many times. The chain uses TRBV6-4 and TRBJ2-3, with D unclear. The CDR3 consists of 18 residues. The germline V gene encodes CDR1 MRHNA and CDR2 SNTAGT. The ends were cut back, 4 bases at V and 1 base at J, with 21 bases in the middle. CDR3 in DNA: TGTGCCAGCAGTGGCGATCCGGACCAGGACCCCTGCACAGATACGCAGTATTTT. This encodes CASSGDPDQDPCTDTQYF.

This clonotype occurred many times. J is TRBJ2-5 and V is TRBV12-3 or TRBV12-4; 9 bases line up with TRBD2. Trimming cost V 6 bases and J 1 base; bases outside gene matches: 6. CDR3 length: 15 amino acids. The CDR3 protein is CASRLTSGFQETQYF. The CDR3 bases are TGTGCCAGCAGGCTGACTAGCGGATTCCAAGAGACCCAGTACTTC.

The table lists this clonotype with a few counts. The chain links TRBV19 to TRBJ1-2; 9 nucleotides agree with TRBD1. Unmatched junction bases numbered 14, after V lost 5 bases and J lost 1 base. The length of the CDR3 is 18 residues. Looked up from germline, CDR1 is LNHDA and CDR2 is SQIVND (reference sequence). As DNA, the CDR3 is TGTGCCAGTAGTCGACCCGGGACAGGGAGGTCCTTTAACTATGGCTACACCTTC. Protein product: CASSRPGTGRSFNYGYTF. Drawing the rest from reference TRBV19 and TRBJ1-2, the complete variable domain is DGGITQSPKYLFRKEGQNVTLSCEQNLNHDAMYWYRQDPGQGLRLIYYSQIVNDFQKGDIAEGYSVSREKKESFPLTVTSAQKNPTAFYLCASSRPGTGRSFNYGYTFGSGTRLTVV.

The chain employs TRBV5-1 and TRBJ2-7; 9 bases fit TRBD1. The CDR3 runs to 14 residues. CDR1 and CDR2 (germline): SGHRS, YFSETQ. V lost 5 bases and J lost 7; bases outside the gene matches: 10. CDR3 residues: CASRDGQGSREQYF. The CDR3 region has the DNA TGCGCCAGCAGGGACGGACAGGGGTCGAGGGAGCAGTACTTC.

This clonotype has a handful of counts. This chain links TRBV20-1 with TRBJ2-7; D not certain. The CDR3 is 13 amino acids. Trimming removed 2 bases from V and 6 bases from J, with 14 bases in between. Looked up from germline, CDR1 is DFQATT and CDR2 is SNEGSKA (reference sequence). The CDR3 DNA reads TGCAGTGCTAGACCTGCGATCTTACGCGAGCAGTACTTC. Residues: CSARPAILREQYF.

This clonotype has a count of ten or more. V and J are TRBV6-2 or TRBV6-3 and TRBJ1-5, with D hard to call. CDR3 length: 15 residues. The V end lost 5 bases, the J end lost 3 bases, and 14 bases lay between the germline ends. Germline V lookup: CDR1 MNHEY, CDR2 SVGEGT. The CDR3 region is CASSPPPRFNQPQHF. DNA of the CDR3: TGTGCCAGCAGTCCCCCACCCAGGTTCAATCAGCCCCAGCATTTT.

In regard to this clonotype: One end of the junction varies from germline; a read error may be responsible. The chain joins TRBV7-2 to TRBJ2-5; 8 bases are shared with TRBD2. Germline-derived CDR1 and CDR2 are SGHTA and FQGNSA. CDR3 length: 14 residues. This CDR3 reads CASSPRGVGETQCF. The CDR3 region has the DNA TGTGCCAGCAGCCCGCGGGGGGTCGGGGAGACCCAGTGCTTC.

Worth noting for this clonotype: The junction departs from germline at one end; a sequencing error may be responsible. The chain recombines TRBV6-6 with TRBJ1-1; D perhaps matches TRBD1 (6 bases). CDR3 length: 14 amino acids. In germline, CDR1 is MNHNY, CDR2 SVGAGI (reference sequence). CDR3 loop: CTSSYPRGRTEAFF. The DNA for the CDR3 is TGTACCAGCAGTTACCCCAGGGGAAGGACTGAAGCTTTCTTT.

J is TRBJ1-2 and V is TRBV28; D is uncertain. This CDR3 contains 14 residues. Germline CDR1 reads MDHEN; CDR2 reads SYDVKM. The ends were cut back, 3 bases at V and 2 bases at J, with 10 bases in the middle. The CDR3, as DNA: TGTGCCAGCAGTTTTTTGGAGTCAAACTATGGCTACACCTTC. Protein: CASSFLESNYGYTF.

This clonotype showed up many times. The CDR3 region has the DNA TGTGCCAGCAGTTATGCGAGGGGATACACTGAAGCTTTCTTT. Translation: CASSYARGYTEAFF. The rearrangement links TRBV6-5 to TRBJ1-1; D is possibly TRBD1 (5 bases). Germline loops: CDR1 MNHEY, CDR2 SVGAGI. Trimming took 3 bases from V and 3 from J, leaving 11 bases between them. The CDR3 runs to 14 residues.